One sample yielded the 3 T cell receptor beta chains listed below, sequenced in a study of T cells after yellow fever vaccination. Using its own MiXCR run on the 5' RACE reads, TCRdb lists one record per CDR3 protein. This repertoire shows 300,000 to 350,000 distinct CDR3 sequences, around 3.9% found once; its top ten account for around 24%. This specimen consisted of PBMCs, obtained 5 days after the yellow fever booster vaccination. All receptors come from a man aged 18 to 30 who received the YFV17D yellow fever vaccine.

The chain recombines TRBV5-6 with TRBJ1-2; 8 nucleotides match TRBD1. J gave up 4 bases and V 6 bases, and 5 bases lay outside the gene matches. The CDR3 length is 13 residues. CDR1 is SGHDT and CDR2 is YYEEEE in the germline V gene. In DNA, the CDR3 is TGTGCCAGCATCCGACAGGGGTCCTATGGCTACACCTTC. It encodes CASIRQGSYGYTF.

This clonotype was detected ten times or more. The gene calls are TRBV7-2 and TRBJ2-5; D remains ambiguous. There are 13 residues in the CDR3. CDR1 SGHTA and CDR2 FQGNSA come from the germline V gene. V lost 2 bases to trimming and J lost 2 bases, with 6 bases between them. The CDR3 sequence: CASSLQRQETQYF. The CDR3 nucleotides read TGTGCCAGCAGCTTACAAAGACAAGAGACCCAGTACTTC.

This clonotype was detected many times. CDR3 nucleotide sequence: TGTGCCAGCGGTTGGACTAGCGGGGGGCCCTATGAGCAGTTCTTC. This encodes CASGWTSGGPYEQFF. This sequence joins TRBV7-2 and TRBJ2-1; TRBD2 aligns across 14 bases. V lost 8 bases and J lost 8; bases outside the gene matches: 8. The CDR3 length is 15 residues. Germline assignment: CDR1 SGHTA and CDR2 FQGNSA.